This TCR beta chain was found in a study of T cell repertoires in ileal Crohn's disease. Study details: Surgery for a complication: stricturing in around 60%, penetrating in about 39%. General study results and limits: Mucosal expansions were suggested to be mainly CD8 T cells.

To note about this clone: Antigen specificity is unknown.

Generated by immunoSEQ multiplex PCR, the TCRdb table keeps only in-frame clones and is missing some. The table includes more than 6,500 clones, more than 60% detected once. The source material was ileal tissue. This TCR was sampled from an adult with Crohn's disease.

CDR3 sequence (DNA): TGTGCTTATGGGGCCTTCCGAACTAATGAAAAACTGTTTTTT. As protein: CAYGAFRTNEKLFF. The V and J genes are TRBV30 and TRBJ1-4, with TRBD1 as a possible D gene (5 bases). The CDR3 sequence is 14 residues long. The germline gives CDR1 GTSNPN, CDR2 SVGIG (reference sequence).